The next 2 T cell receptor beta chains were all read from a single sample in a study of blood T cell repertoires in COVID-19. Using immunoSEQ multiplex PCR, the repertoire was profiled, and TCRdb retains in-frame clones only, with some absent. The data show fewer than 300,000 clones, roughly 88% seen once. Sequencing was carried out using PBMCs or T cells enriched from blood (not recorded which). These receptors came from a woman aged 35 to 49 with acute COVID-19.

This clone turned up a few times. One end of the junction does not line up with germline, which may come from a read error. The gene calls are TRBV27 and TRBJ2-2; D is possibly TRBD1 (6 bases). This CDR3 contains 12 residues. Germline V gene sequence: CDR1 MNHEY, CDR2 SMNVEV (reference sequence). Here the CDR3 reads CATGTNTGELFF. CDR3 sequence (DNA): TGCGCTACAGGGACGAACACCGGGGAGCTGTTTTTT.

The genes are TRBV5-1 and TRBJ2-2; 11 positions agree with TRBD2. The germline V gene has CDR1 SGHRS and CDR2 YFSETQ. This CDR3 has 17 amino acids. Unmatched junction bases numbered 8, after V lost 2 bases and J lost 5 bases. The CDR3 here is CASSFAGTSGITGELFF. The DNA of the CDR3 is TGCGCCAGCAGCTTCGCCGGGACTAGCGGAATTACCGGGGAGCTGTTTTTT. The full variable domain, in which reference TRBV5-1 and TRBJ2-2 provide the parts outside the CDR3, is KAGVTQTPRYLIKTRGQQVTLSCSPISGHRSVSWYQQTPGQGLQFLFEYFSETQRNKGNFPGRFSGRQFSNSRSEMNVSTLELGDSALYLCASSFAGTSGITGELFFGEGSRLTVL.